These 20 T cell receptor beta chains were all obtained from the same sample, sequenced in a study of high-grade serous ovarian cancer treatment subgroups. This table comes from immunoSEQ multiplex PCR, and its TCRdb copy is limited to in-frame clones, with some not included. The sample holds more than 8,000 clones, about 76% seen once. Tumor samples were obtained before definitive surgery or chemotherapy. Sequencing was carried out using tumor tissue. The receptor set was obtained from a human donor with high-grade serous ovarian cancer.

The rearrangement links TRBV6-4 to TRBJ2-7; D is possibly TRBD1 (5 bases). Germline V lookup: CDR1 MRHNA, CDR2 SNTAGT. V was clipped by 6 bases and J by 4 bases, with 10 bases between them. This CDR3 contains 12 residues. In DNA form, the CDR3 reads TGTGCCAGCAGAACGACAGCTTACGAGCAGTACTTC. Translation gives CASRTTAYEQYF.

The chain links TRBV6-6 to TRBJ1-3; 7 bases are shared with TRBD1. CDR3 length equals 15 residues. The junction had 4 bases not matched to a gene; V was cut back by 5 bases and J by 0 bases. Germline CDR1 and CDR2: MNHNY and SVGAGI (reference sequence). The CDR3 nucleotides are TGTGCCAGCAGTCTGAGGGGGCACTCTGGAAACACCATATATTTT. It yields the protein CASSLRGHSGNTIYF.

The V gene is TRBV5-1, the J gene TRBJ1-2, with D hard to call. Germline V CDR1 and CDR2: SGHRS, YFSETQ. The CDR3 sequence is 13 residues long. Trimming removed 0 bases at V and 8 bases at J, with 11 bases between. In nucleotides, the CDR3 is TGCGCCAGCAGCTTGGAGCCCACGGGGGGCTACACCTTC. Protein product: CASSLEPTGGYTF.

This chain joins TRBV7-6 and TRBJ2-5; D is unresolved. Trimming took 3 bases from V and 4 from J, leaving 6 bases between them. CDR3 length: 12 amino acids. In germline, CDR1 is SGHVS, CDR2 FNYEAQ. The DNA for the CDR3 is TGTGCCAGCAGCTTTTCCCCAGAGACCCAGTACTTC. Translating it yields CASSFSPETQYF.

The chain employs TRBV7-2 and TRBJ2-5, with 10 nucleotides matching TRBD2. This CDR3 contains 16 residues. V was pared by 5 bases and J by 1 base, with 7 bases of the junction left unmatched. Germline lookup yields CDR1 SGHTA and CDR2 FQGNSA. CDR3 in amino acids: CASSPGSGGGQETQYF. CDR3 DNA: TGTGCCAGCAGCCCGGGGAGCGGGGGGGGCCAAGAGACCCAGTACTTC. The full variable domain, completed using reference TRBV7-2 and TRBJ2-5, is GAGVSQSPSNKVTEKGKDVELRCDPISGHTALYWYRQSLGQGLEFLIYFQGNSAPDKSGLPSDRFSAERTGGSVSTLTIQRTQQEDSAVYLCASSPGSGGGQETQYFGPGTRLLVL.

This clone has just a few counts. The chain is built from TRBV6-5 and TRBJ1-1; D may be TRBD1 (5 bases). CDR3 length: 14 residues. Germline values: CDR1 MNHEY, CDR2 SVGAGI. V was cut by 3 bases and J by 4 bases, with 12 bases left in between. The DNA for the CDR3 is TGTGCCAGCAGTTATAGAGTTGGGGCCACTGAAGCTTTCTTT. It encodes CASSYRVGATEAFF.

V and J are TRBV11-2 and TRBJ2-2; 14 bases are shared with TRBD2. Germline lookup yields CDR1 SGHAT and CDR2 FQNNGV. CDR3 size: 16 residues. J was trimmed by 3 bases and V by 5 bases; bases with no gene match: 2. CDR3 coding DNA: TGTGCCAGCAGCCTGGGACTAGCGGGGGACACCGGGGAGCTGTTTTTT. Translated: CASSLGLAGDTGELFF.

The rearrangement joins TRBV5-1 to TRBJ2-5, with 7 bases lining up with TRBD1. With 1 base clipped from V and 3 bases from J, the junction kept 3 bases outside the gene matches. Germline V gene data show CDR1 as SGHRS and CDR2 as YFSETQ. The CDR3 extends over 14 amino acids. DNA of the CDR3: TGCGCCAGCAGCTTGCCCACAGGGGAAGAGACCCAGTACTTC. This translates into CASSLPTGEETQYF.

This clone was detected a few times. V and J are TRBV5-5 and TRBJ1-6; 9 nucleotides match TRBD1. CDR1 is SGHKS and CDR2 is YYEKEE in the germline V gene (reference sequence). The junction had 6 bases not matched to a gene; V was cut back by 4 bases and J by 10 bases. This CDR3 has 14 residues. CDR3 region: CASSPGQGGSPLHF. DNA of the CDR3: TGTGCCAGCAGCCCGGGACAGGGAGGGTCACCCCTCCACTTT. Variable domain in full (rest from reference TRBV5-5 and TRBJ1-6): DAGVTQSPTHLIKTRGQQVTLRCSPISGHKSVSWYQQVLGQGPQFIFQYYEKEERGRGNFPDRFSARQFPNYSSELNVNALLLGDSALYLCASSPGQGGSPLHFGNGTRLTVT.

This clone was counted a few times. This rearrangement joins TRBV6-5 to TRBJ2-5; D not resolved. CDR3 length: 11 residues. Germline CDR1 reads MNHEY; CDR2 reads SVGAGI. Trimming cost V 2 bases and J 6 bases, with 4 bases left between them. This CDR3 is CASSYGQTQYF. The CDR3, as DNA: TGTGCCAGCAGTTACGGACAGACCCAGTACTTC.

The chain combines TRBV11-2 with TRBJ2-1; no clear D gene. The V gene lost 6 bases and the J gene lost 7 bases, with 22 bases spanning the gap. Germline V lookup: CDR1 SGHAT, CDR2 FQNNGV. CDR3 length: 16 amino acids. CDR3 amino acids: CASSPSWQWPTNEQFF. CDR3 bases: TGTGCCAGCAGTCCCTCGTGGCAGTGGCCTACAAATGAGCAGTTCTTC.

The chain is built from TRBV27 and TRBJ1-1; 7 positions match TRBD1. The CDR3 covers 13 residues. The trim removed 2 bases at V and 5 bases at J, leaving 2 bases unmatched. Per the germline V gene, CDR1 is MNHEY and CDR2 is SMNVEV (reference sequence). CDR3 in amino acids: CASSLQGGTEAFF. CDR3 DNA: TGTGCCAGCAGTTTACAGGGGGGAACTGAAGCTTTCTTT.

The chain employs TRBV19 and TRBJ2-2; possible D gene TRBD1, 6 bases. Trimming took 7 bases from V and 5 from J, leaving 14 bases between them. The germline V gene has CDR1 LNHDA and CDR2 SQIVND (reference sequence). The CDR3 spans 14 residues. CDR3 amino acids: CASIMGQGTGELFF. CDR3 in DNA: TGTGCCAGTATTATGGGTCAGGGGACCGGGGAGCTGTTTTTT.

The gene calls are TRBV7-9 and TRBJ2-5; no reliable D call. The CDR3 has 13 residues. CDR1 is SEHNR and CDR2 is FQNEAQ in the germline V gene (reference sequence). V lost 1 base, J lost 4 bases, and 7 bases lay in between. The CDR3 DNA reads TGTGCCAGCAGCTTAGTGTCAGGAGAGACCCAGTACTTC. It yields the protein CASSLVSGETQYF.

The rearrangement links TRBV7-6 to TRBJ2-7, with 12 positions matching TRBD1. After removal of 4 bases from V and 5 bases from J, the junction contained 6 bases not matched to a gene. CDR3 length equals 15 residues. The germline V gene encodes CDR1 SGHVS and CDR2 FNYEAQ. The CDR3 sequence: CASSSPGTGGDEQYF. The CDR3 DNA follows: TGTGCCAGCAGCTCCCCCGGGACAGGGGGCGACGAGCAGTACTTC. The entire variable domain, with the rest obtained from reference TRBV7-6 and TRBJ2-7, is as follows: GAGVSQSPRYKVTKRGQDVALRCDPISGHVSLYWYRQALGQGPEFLTYFNYEAQQDKSGLPNDRFSAERPEGSISTLTIQRTEQRDSAMYRCASSSPGTGGDEQYFGPGTRLTVT.

V usage is TRBV6-1 and J usage is TRBJ1-2; D is ambiguous. Germline V gene lookup returns CDR1 MNHNS and CDR2 SASEGT. V was shortened by 5 bases and J by 8 bases, with 9 bases between the two germline ends. This CDR3 is 11 amino acids long. The DNA of the CDR3 is TGTGCCAGCAGTAGTTGGGAGGGCTACACCTTC. Residues: CASSSWEGYTF.

The chain is built from TRBV7-9 and TRBJ2-3; a possible D gene is TRBD1 (6 bases). Germline lookup yields CDR1 SEHNR and CDR2 FQNEAQ (reference sequence). Trimming shortened V by 5 bases and J by 0 bases, and 18 bases separated the two germline ends. The CDR3 is 17 residues long. The CDR3 nucleotides read TGTGCCAGCAGCGGGCCTCAGGGGACCACTAGCACAGATACGCAGTATTTT. It codes for CASSGPQGTTSTDTQYF.

The chain is built from TRBV19 and TRBJ1-1; 7 bases match TRBD1. In germline, CDR1 is LNHDA, CDR2 SQIVND (reference sequence). The CDR3 contains 14 residues. The trim removed 4 bases at V and 5 bases at J, leaving 7 bases unmatched. CDR3 sequence (DNA): TGTGCCAGTAGTAACCACAGGGGTTTTACTGAAGCTTTCTTT. Its protein product is CASSNHRGFTEAFF.

This clone was picked up one time. The chain recombines TRBV9 with TRBJ1-6; TRBD1 agrees at 9 bases. The length of the CDR3 is 16 residues. CDR1 SGDLS and CDR2 YYNGEE come from the germline V gene. V was clipped by 4 bases and J by 7 bases; unmatched bases: 9. CDR3 in amino acids: CASSPGQGLGNSPLHF. The CDR3 nucleotides are TGTGCCAGCAGCCCGGGACAGGGCCTGGGGAATTCACCCCTCCACTTT.

This chain uses TRBV5-1 with TRBJ2-5; D not resolved. The germline V gene encodes CDR1 SGHRS and CDR2 YFSETQ. Trimming removed 3 bases at V and 7 bases at J, with 10 bases between. This CDR3 has 12 residues. The CDR3 DNA reads as TGCGCCAGCAGCTCCGGACCTGGGACCCAGTACTTC. Encoded protein: CASSSGPGTQYF.